This T cell receptor (beta chain) was retrieved from a study of blood T cell repertoires in COVID-19. At the level of the study: The study drew acute and convalescent COVID-19 samples from the United States, Italy and Spain. T cells, B-cell-depleted T cells, or PBMCs supplied cDNA or gDNA.

In germline, CDR1 is LNHNV, CDR2 YYDKDF (reference sequence). The CDR3 has 18 amino acids. Trimming cost V 5 bases and J 0 bases; bases outside gene matches: 11. Original processing methods: Reference gene primer amplification in the assay estimated nucleated cell counts. Clones were sequenced by immunoSEQ multiplex PCR, and TCRdb holds only the in-frame ones, with some missing. The D gene and trimming were derived from the DNA, and the V and J assignments and clone size from that table. Among around 300,000 clones listed, just under 85% were seen once. This sequence joins TRBV15 and TRBJ2-1; 9 bases are a match to TRBD2. What was sequenced was peripheral blood. The sequence was collected from a woman aged 45-65 years with active or convalescent COVID-19. The CDR3 coding sequence is TGTGCCACCAGCGGTTGGGAAGCGGGAGGTCGCTCCTACAATGAGCAGTTCTTC. Protein product: CATSGWEAGGRSYNEQFF.